One and the same sample provided the 26 T cell receptor beta chains below, sequenced in a study of pediatric ulcerative colitis. Profiled with immunoSEQ multiplex PCR; TCRdb holds only in-frame clones, not every one. The repertoire has about 64,000 clones, about 86% of them found once; the top ten carry approximately 3.5%. The sample taken for sequencing was blood. These receptor sequences come from a boy aged 5-17 years with severe ulcerative colitis.

This chain links TRBV2 with TRBJ2-7, with D possibly being TRBD2 (6 bases). This CDR3 spans 13 amino acids. V was clipped by 5 bases and J by 3 bases, with 11 bases between them. Germline lookup yields CDR1 SNHLY and CDR2 FYNNEI. This CDR3 reads CASSPAEGYEQYF. The CDR3 DNA reads as TGTGCCAGCAGTCCCGCGGAGGGCTACGAGCAGTACTTC.

Here the CDR3 DNA reads TGTGCTAGTGGTCTCGGGACTAGCGAGCAGTACTTC. Its protein product is CASGLGTSEQYF. The V and J genes are TRBV12-5 and TRBJ2-7; 8 bases are shared with TRBD2. The CDR3 sequence is 12 residues long. CDR1 is LGHNT, CDR2 FRNRAP, per germline. The trim removed 5 bases at V and 6 bases at J, leaving 3 bases unmatched.

J is TRBJ2-1 and V is TRBV19; possibly TRBD1 or TRBD2 for D (5 bases each). Germline V lookup: CDR1 LNHDA, CDR2 SQIVND (reference sequence). The CDR3 has 11 residues. V lost 8 bases to trimming and J lost 7 bases, with 9 bases between them. CDR3 sequence: CASGWGNEQFF. For the CDR3, the DNA is TGTGCCAGTGGGTGGGGGAATGAGCAGTTCTTC.

V gene TRBV5-1 combines with J gene TRBJ2-6; D is perhaps TRBD2 (5 bases). The V and J ends lost 4 bases and 4 bases respectively, with 12 bases between them. The CDR3 spans 15 residues. CDR1 and CDR2 from the germline V gene are SGHRS and YFSETQ. CDR3 bases: TGCGCCAGCAGCCTGGACCCGGGAGGGGCCAACGTCCTGACTTTC. It translates to CASSLDPGGANVLTF. Drawing the rest from reference TRBV5-1 and TRBJ2-6, the complete variable domain is KAGVTQTPRYLIKTRGQQVTLSCSPISGHRSVSWYQQTPGQGLQFLFEYFSETQRNKGNFPGRFSGRQFSNSRSEMNVSTLELGDSALYLCASSLDPGGANVLTFGAGSRLTVL.

The genes are TRBV19 and TRBJ2-7; the D is unclear. The germline CDR1 and CDR2 sequences are LNHDA and SQIVND (reference sequence). Trimming stripped 1 base from V and 2 bases from J, with 9 bases between. The CDR3 spans 14 residues. The CDR3 here is CASSIAPLAYEQYF. The DNA for the CDR3 is TGTGCCAGTAGTATAGCTCCCCTGGCCTACGAGCAGTACTTC.

The gene calls are TRBV9 and TRBJ1-1, with a tentative D call TRBD1 (5 bases). The CDR3 consists of 13 residues. Per germline, CDR1 SGDLS and CDR2 YYNGEE. V dropped 4 bases and J dropped 6 bases, with 13 bases sitting between them. CDR3 nucleotide sequence: TGTGCCAGCAGCCAACCAGGGTTAGCTGAAGCTTTCTTT. It yields the protein CASSQPGLAEAFF.

The chain employs TRBV19 and TRBJ2-7; 9 nucleotides align to TRBD1. CDR3 length: 14 residues. Trimming took 6 bases from V and 4 from J; bases not matched to a gene: 7. The germline CDR1 and CDR2 sequences are LNHDA and SQIVND (reference sequence). CDR3 nucleotide sequence: TGTGCCAGTAGCCTCGGGACAGGGAGGTACGAGCAGTACTTC. As protein: CASSLGTGRYEQYF. The entire variable domain, with the rest obtained from reference TRBV19 and TRBJ2-7, is as follows: DGGITQSPKYLFRKEGQNVTLSCEQNLNHDAMYWYRQDPGQGLRLIYYSQIVNDFQKGDIAEGYSVSREKKESFPLTVTSAQKNPTAFYLCASSLGTGRYEQYFGPGTRLTVT.

As DNA, the CDR3 is TGTGCCAGCAGCTCGGACAGAAGACCTGAAGCTTTCTTT. Protein: CASSSDRRPEAFF. The chain joins TRBV5-6 to TRBJ1-1; TRBD1 might be the D (6 bases). Trimming took 3 bases from V and 6 from J, leaving 12 bases between them. The CDR3 spans 13 residues. Per the germline V gene, CDR1 is SGHDT and CDR2 is YYEEEE.

This clone was counted only a few times. The rearrangement links TRBV10-3 to TRBJ2-3; D is perhaps TRBD2 (6 bases). The V end lost 4 bases, the J end lost 2 bases, and 37 bases lay between the germline ends. Germline V gives CDR1 ENHRY, CDR2 SYGVKD. This CDR3 region has 23 residues. The CDR3: CAISGSLLVTSGFTSQDTDTQYF. The DNA of the CDR3 is TGTGCCATCAGTGGGTCACTGCTGGTTACTTCGGGCTTCACTAGCCAGGACACAGATACGCAGTATTTT.

V is TRBV2 and J is TRBJ2-2; maybe TRBD1 (5 bases). The CDR3 is 13 amino acids. V lost 7 bases and J lost 2, with 8 bases in between. The germline V gene encodes CDR1 SNHLY and CDR2 FYNNEI. CDR3 loop: CASIDSNTGELFF. The CDR3 DNA sequence: TGTGCCAGCATTGACAGCAACACCGGGGAGCTGTTTTTT.

This clone turned up a few times. The gene calls are TRBV14 and TRBJ2-7; D not resolved. Germline CDR1 and CDR2: SGHDN and FVKESK. The V end was cut by 1 base, the J end by 6 bases, with 10 bases between. The length of the CDR3 is 13 residues. The CDR3 bases are TGTGCCAGCAGCCAAGTCACGAGGAGCGAGCAGTACTTC. Protein: CASSQVTRSEQYF.

The chain joins TRBV2 to TRBJ1-5; no firm D call. The CDR3 has 15 amino acids. Germline V CDR1 and CDR2: SNHLY, FYNNEI. Trimming removed 3 bases from V and 6 bases from J, with 15 bases in between. The CDR3, as DNA: TGTGCCAGCAGTGAGGTCCCAGAGGAAGGTCAGCCCCAGCATTTT. It codes for CASSEVPEEGQPQHF.

V gene TRBV18 combines with J gene TRBJ2-7; TRBD2 aligns across 8 bases. V was clipped by 2 bases and J by 6 bases; unmatched bases: 9. CDR3 size: 15 residues. Germline V gene sequence: CDR1 KGHSH, CDR2 LQKENI. CDR3 DNA: TGTGCCAGCTCACCAGTAGAGCGGGAGACGTCCGAGCAGTACTTC. Protein: CASSPVERETSEQYF.

CDR3 amino acids: CASSLADTQYF. Written as DNA, the CDR3 is TGCGCCAGCAGCTTGGCGGATACGCAGTATTTT. The chain employs TRBV5-1 and TRBJ2-3; D gene ambiguous. The germline V gene has CDR1 SGHRS and CDR2 YFSETQ. This CDR3 comprises 11 residues. V was trimmed by 0 bases and J by 6 bases, leaving 2 bases between them. The variable domain in full, completed from reference TRBV5-1 and TRBJ2-3, reads KAGVTQTPRYLIKTRGQQVTLSCSPISGHRSVSWYQQTPGQGLQFLFEYFSETQRNKGNFPGRFSGRQFSNSRSEMNVSTLELGDSALYLCASSLADTQYFGPGTRLTVL.

The chain couples TRBV2 to TRBJ2-3; possibly TRBD1 for D (5 bases). CDR3 size: 16 residues. The V and J ends lost 3 bases and 2 bases respectively, with 15 bases between them. From germline, CDR1 is SNHLY and CDR2 FYNNEI. CDR3 sequence reads: CASSEVGREHTDTQYF. Written as DNA, the CDR3 is TGTGCCAGCAGTGAGGTGGGCAGGGAACACACAGATACGCAGTATTTT.

J is TRBJ2-7 and V is TRBV25-1; TRBD2 matches at 8 bases. The CDR3 has 14 amino acids. CDR1 and CDR2 (germline): MGHDK, SYGVNS. The V segment lost 7 bases and the J segment 5 bases; nucleotides outside the gene matches: 10. The CDR3 DNA is TGTGCCAGCAAAGAGAGCGGGAGTATCAACGAGCAGTACTTC. Its protein is CASKESGSINEQYF.

This clone showed up just a few times. V usage is TRBV2 and J usage is TRBJ2-7; the D is unclear. The V and J ends lost 4 bases and 0 bases respectively, with 10 bases between them. Germline CDR1 SNHLY, CDR2 FYNNEI. CDR3 length: 14 amino acids. The CDR3 is CASSGAVSSYEQYF. In DNA form, the CDR3 reads TGTGCCAGCAGTGGGGCGGTGAGCTCCTACGAGCAGTACTTC.

The chain joins TRBV7-9 to TRBJ2-5; the D gene is possibly TRBD2 (5 bases). The germline V and J ends were trimmed by 7 bases and 2 bases, with 14 bases remaining between them. This CDR3 comprises 14 residues. Germline V gives CDR1 SEHNR, CDR2 FQNEAQ (reference sequence). The CDR3 coding sequence is TGTGCCAGCACCAGCTCGACGGGGCAAGAGACCCAGTACTTC. This encodes CASTSSTGQETQYF.

The rearrangement uses TRBV19 and TRBJ2-7; 11 bases are shared with TRBD1. V lost 9 bases and J lost 5; bases outside the gene matches: 3. The V gene's germline CDR1 is LNHDA and CDR2 SQIVND (reference sequence). The CDR3 is made up of 12 amino acids. The DNA of the CDR3 is TGTGCCAGCGGACAGGGGGCCCACGAGCAGTACTTC. Amino acids: CASGQGAHEQYF.

The chain links TRBV30 to TRBJ2-3; maybe TRBD2 (7 bases). Looked up from germline, CDR1 is GTSNPN and CDR2 is SVGIG (reference sequence). V was trimmed by 2 bases and J by 3 bases, leaving 12 bases between them. This CDR3 is built from 14 residues. This CDR3 reads CAWSLKGGTDTQYF. CDR3 bases: TGTGCCTGGAGTTTAAAGGGGGGGACAGATACGCAGTATTTT.

This clone occurred many times. J is TRBJ2-2 and V is TRBV7-2; perhaps TRBD2 as D (5 bases). V was clipped by 1 base and J by 5 bases, with 11 bases between them. Germline lookup yields CDR1 SGHTA and CDR2 FQGNSA. The CDR3 runs 15 residues. CDR3 loop: CASSLDPLVTGELFF. CDR3 nucleotides: TGTGCCAGCAGCTTAGACCCACTAGTAACCGGGGAGCTGTTTTTT.

The V gene is TRBV19, the J gene TRBJ2-1; D is uncertain. CDR1 and CDR2 from the germline V gene are LNHDA and SQIVND (reference sequence). The CDR3 covers 12 residues. The germline V and J ends were trimmed by 3 bases and 7 bases, with 7 bases remaining between them. CDR3: CASSIYRNEQFF. The CDR3 nucleotides read TGTGCCAGTAGTATTTACCGGAATGAGCAGTTCTTC.

This rearrangement joins TRBV19 to TRBJ2-1; 10 positions agree with TRBD2. Germline-derived CDR1 and CDR2 are LNHDA and SQIVND (reference sequence). This CDR3 has 15 residues. The V segment lost 5 bases and the J segment 8 bases; nucleotides outside the gene matches: 9. The CDR3 reads CASSPSGRAVDEQFF. The CDR3 DNA follows: TGTGCCAGTAGTCCGAGCGGGAGGGCCGTGGATGAGCAGTTCTTC.

This clone was counted a few times. The V gene is TRBV5-1, the J gene TRBJ2-7; 8 bases map to TRBD2. Trimming cost V 0 bases and J 6 bases; bases outside gene matches: 5. The CDR3 has 14 amino acids. Germline CDR1 and CDR2: SGHRS and YFSETQ. The CDR3 nucleotides read TGCGCCAGCAGCTTGGTTGTTAGCGGGACCGAGCAGTACTTC. It codes for CASSLVVSGTEQYF.

The V gene is TRBV27, the J gene TRBJ2-1; TRBD2 agrees at 9 bases. The V and J ends lost 4 bases and 5 bases, in that order; junction bases with no gene match: 6. The CDR3 sequence is 15 residues long. Per the germline V gene, CDR1 is MNHEY and CDR2 is SMNVEV (reference sequence). CDR3 in DNA: TGTGCCAGCAGTTCCGGGGCGGGAGGGAACAATGAGCAGTTCTTC. Translation gives CASSSGAGGNNEQFF.

The chain employs TRBV5-6 and TRBJ2-1; perhaps TRBD2 as D (6 bases). Germline assignment: CDR1 SGHDT and CDR2 YYEEEE. CDR3 size: 16 residues. V shed 2 bases and J shed 7 bases, with 19 bases lying between them. The CDR3 protein is CASSFLSGALGNEQFF. Written as DNA, the CDR3 is TGTGCCAGCAGCTTCCTTAGCGGAGCCCTAGGGAATGAGCAGTTCTTC.